This T cell receptor (beta chain) is from a study of regulatory T cells in long-lasting Graves disease. Study details: The criterion for persistent Graves' disease was over 5 years of antithyroid drugs with positive TSH receptor antibodies. General observations from the study: Newly diagnosed patients had higher TCR diversity than persistent Graves' patients did. The persistent group shared around 3,000 public clonotypes, more than the approximately 930 shared by new patients. It was peripheral blood alone, not thyroid tissue, that was studied.

As for time point: persistent/refractory GD, antithyroid drugs over 5 years with positive TRAb. TCR sequences were obtained from RNA taken from PBMCs. Many counts were recorded for this clonotype. Its specificity is unknown. Building of the TCR beta libraries involved iRepertoire HTBI primers and Arm-PCR of CDR3 regions. TCRdb independently ran MiXCR on the multiplex PCR reads; one entry per CDR3 protein. The table includes roughly 450,000 distinct CDR3 sequences, around a fifth detected once. Germline V lookup: CDR1 MNHEY, CDR2 SMNVEV (reference sequence). The ends were cut back, 10 bases at V and 5 bases at J, with 32 bases in the middle. CDR3 length: 18 amino acids.

The V gene is TRBV27, the J gene TRBJ2-5, with D perhaps TRBD1 (5 bases). The input for sequencing was peripheral blood mononuclear cells (PBMCs), taken when the disease was refractory, from a patient treated with antithyroid drugs. The receptor was derived from a female donor with Graves disease. The DNA for the CDR3 is TGTGCCATAAAAGGGCCAGGCAGTTTGGGGCCGTCGGAGGAGACCCAGTACTTC. This codes for CAIKGPGSLGPSEETQYF.